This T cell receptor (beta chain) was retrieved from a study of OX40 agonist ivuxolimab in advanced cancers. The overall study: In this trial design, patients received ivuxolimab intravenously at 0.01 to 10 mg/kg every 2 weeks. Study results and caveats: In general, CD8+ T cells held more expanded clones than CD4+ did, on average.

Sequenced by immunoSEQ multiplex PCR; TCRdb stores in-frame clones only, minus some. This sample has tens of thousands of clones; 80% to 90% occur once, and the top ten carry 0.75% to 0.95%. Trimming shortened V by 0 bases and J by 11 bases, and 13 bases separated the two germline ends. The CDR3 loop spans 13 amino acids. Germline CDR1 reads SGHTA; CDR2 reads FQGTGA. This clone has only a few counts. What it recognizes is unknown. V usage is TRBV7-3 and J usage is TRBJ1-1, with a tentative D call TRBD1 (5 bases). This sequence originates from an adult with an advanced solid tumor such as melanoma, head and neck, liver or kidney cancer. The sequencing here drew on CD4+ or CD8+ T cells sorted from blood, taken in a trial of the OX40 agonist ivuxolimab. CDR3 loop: CASSLTEGSLAFF. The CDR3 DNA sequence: TGTGCCAGCAGCTTAACAGAGGGGAGTTTGGCTTTCTTT. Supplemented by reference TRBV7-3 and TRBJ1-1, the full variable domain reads GAGVSQTPSNKVTEKGKYVELRCDPISGHTALYWYRQSLGQGPEFLIYFQGTGAADDSGLPNDRFFAVRPEGSVSTLKIQRTERGDSAVYLCASSLTEGSLAFFGQGTRLTVV.